This is a list of T cell receptor beta chains from one sample in a study of glioma-infiltrating T cells. In TCRdb, the multiplex PCR reads were re-called with MiXCR into one record per CDR3 protein. The data show more than 20,000 distinct CDR3 sequences, 20% to 25% seen once. The source material was glioma tissue, nonneoplastic brain tissue, or PBMCs (not recorded which). These receptors came from a human donor with low-grade glioma or glioblastoma, undergoing nonglioma brain surgery, or in good health (not recorded which). Each CDR3 is given with its conserved first and last residue. The D gene is left open where the match is weak. A clone size is listed for some rows: how often the clone was seen (once, few, many), or a class if it is expanded.

D	V	size	J	CDR3	DNA
-	TRBV7-3	many	TRBJ2-7	CASSLKPQWEQYF	TGTGCCAGCAGCTTAAAACCGCAGTGGGAGCAGTACTTC
-	TRBV27	many	TRBJ1-3	CASSPQRGLSSGNTIYF	TGTGCCAGCAGTCCCCAGCGGGGGCTTAGCTCTGGAAACACCATATATTTT
TRBD1	TRBV4-1	-	TRBJ1-6	CASSQATGGNSPLHF	TGCGCCAGCAGCCAAGCTACAGGGGGTAATTCACCCCTCCACTTT
-	TRBV11-3	few	TRBJ2-5	CASSPDGTKETQYF	TGTGCCAGCAGCCCGGACGGGACAAAAGAGACCCAGTACTTC
-	TRBV12-3/TRBV12-4	-	TRBJ2-3	CASSLNVLGWQYF	TGTGCCAGCAGTTTAAACGTCTTGGGGTGGCAGTATTTT
TRBD2	TRBV11-2	-	TRBJ2-7	CASSLVGGVHEQYF	TGTGCCAGCAGCTTAGTCGGGGGGGTCCACGAGCAGTACTTC
TRBD2	TRBV4-2	-	TRBJ2-1	CASSQEEAGGLSNEQFF	TGTGCCAGCAGCCAAGAAGAAGCGGGGGGGCTTTCCAATGAGCAGTTCTTC
TRBD1	TRBV7-9	-	TRBJ2-2	CASSNRTGVSTGELSF	TGTGCCAGCAGTAACAGGACAGGGGTATCCACCGGGGAGCTGTCTTTC
TRBD2	TRBV7-2	few	TRBJ2-7	CARSFSGGLYYEQYF	TGTGCCCGCAGCTTTTCGGGAGGCCTTTACTACGAGCAGTACTTC
TRBD2	TRBV9	-	TRBJ2-1	CASSLSGGPDEQFF	TGTGCCAGCAGCCTCAGCGGGGGGCCGGATGAGCAGTTCTTC
-	TRBV6-1	many	TRBJ2-7	CASSQDYEQYF	TGTGCCAGCAGCCAAGACTACGAGCAGTACTTC
TRBD2	TRBV18	-	TRBJ2-3	CASSPGTRGTDTQYF	TGTGCCAGCTCACCCGGGACTAGGGGGACAGATACGCAGTATTTT
TRBD2	TRBV6-1	many	TRBJ2-5	CASRLAGIQETQYF	TGTGCCAGCAGACTAGCGGGCATACAAGAGACCCAGTACTTC
-	TRBV4-2	many	TRBJ2-1	CASSQRVYNEQFF	TGTGCCAGCAGCCAACGGGTATACAATGAGCAGTTCTTC
-	TRBV7-2	many	TRBJ2-2	CASSLAGGPGELFF	TGTGCCAGCAGCTTAGCGGGGGGGCCCGGGGAGCTGTTTTTT
-	TRBV20-1	many	TRBJ1-5	CSGSYSNQPQHF	TGCAGTGGTAGTTATAGCAATCAGCCCCAGCATTTT
TRBD1	TRBV20-1	medium-sized	TRBJ2-1	CSATGTGVNEQFF	TGCAGTGCAACCGGGACAGGCGTCAATGAGCAGTTCTTC
-	TRBV27	many	TRBJ2-3	CASSFWGDRLTDTQYF	TGTGCCAGCAGTTTCTGGGGGGACAGACTCACAGATACGCAGTATTTT
TRBD1	TRBV7-2	many	TRBJ1-6	CASRLQLQGLSPLHF	TGTGCCAGCAGACTTCAGTTACAGGGGCTTTCACCCCTCCACTTT
-	TRBV4-2	many	TRBJ2-3	CASSQLGGGAGTDTQYF	TGTGCCAGCAGCCAATTAGGGGGGGGCGCGGGCACAGATACGCAGTATTTT
-	TRBV6-1	medium-sized	TRBJ1-2	CASSSDSKRGYTF	TGTGCCAGCAGTTCCGACAGTAAGCGTGGCTACACCTTC
TRBD1	TRBV28	many	TRBJ1-1	CASRTGGTVNTEAFF	TGTGCCAGCAGGACAGGGGGAACGGTGAACACTGAAGCTTTCTTT
TRBD2	TRBV6-1	many	TRBJ2-1	CATRSGGFYNEQFF	TGTGCCACCCGTAGCGGGGGATTTTACAATGAGCAGTTCTTC